This T cell receptor (beta chain) was retrieved from a study of blood T cell repertoires in COVID-19. Profiled with immunoSEQ multiplex PCR; TCRdb holds only in-frame clones, not every one. Of tens of thousands of clones listed, about 91% are singletons. The source of this sequence is a man aged 50-59 years with active COVID-19. The sample was peripheral blood.

CDR3 sequence: CASSFQGAAEQYF. For the CDR3, the DNA is TGTGCCAGCAGCTTCCAGGGGGCGGCCGAGCAGTACTTC. The chain is built from TRBV5-6 and TRBJ2-7, with 8 nucleotides matching TRBD1. Germline V gives CDR1 SGHDT, CDR2 YYEEEE. The CDR3 extends over 13 amino acids. V lost 2 bases, J lost 6 bases, and 4 bases stayed unmatched.